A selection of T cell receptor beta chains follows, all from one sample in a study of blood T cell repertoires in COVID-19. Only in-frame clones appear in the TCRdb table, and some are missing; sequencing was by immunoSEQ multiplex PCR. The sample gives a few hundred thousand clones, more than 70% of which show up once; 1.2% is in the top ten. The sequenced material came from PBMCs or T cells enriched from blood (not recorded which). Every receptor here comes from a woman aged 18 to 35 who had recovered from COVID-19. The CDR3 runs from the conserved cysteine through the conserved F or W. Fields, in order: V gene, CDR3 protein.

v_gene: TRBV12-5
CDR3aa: CASGLVSTGTEAFF

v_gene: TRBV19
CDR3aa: CATLDRENSPLHF

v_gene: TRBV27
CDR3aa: CASCPAGGGQPQHF

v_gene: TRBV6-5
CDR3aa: CASSYRGDSRAFF

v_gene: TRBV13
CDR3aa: CASSLGAGSNQPQHF

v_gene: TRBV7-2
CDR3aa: CASSFTGNSYNEQFF

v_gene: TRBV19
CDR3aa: CASSTTGGAKGYTF

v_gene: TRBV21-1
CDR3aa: CASGTQGHSNQPQHF

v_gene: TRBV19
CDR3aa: CASSPGTGGSYNSPLHF

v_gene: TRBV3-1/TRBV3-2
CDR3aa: CASSQEGRDRQAKWYGYTF

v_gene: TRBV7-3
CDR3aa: CASSPQGGNSPLHF

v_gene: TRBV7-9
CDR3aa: CASSLVTSGGLDTQYF

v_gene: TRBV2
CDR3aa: CASSNPGQVRLSTGELFF

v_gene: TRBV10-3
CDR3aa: CAIRGTGENTEAFF

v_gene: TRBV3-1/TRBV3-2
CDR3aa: CASSQEGGGDTQYF

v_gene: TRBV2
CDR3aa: CASNDRDRATYEQYF

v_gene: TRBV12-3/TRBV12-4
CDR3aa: CASSLYRGEAFF

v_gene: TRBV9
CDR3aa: CASSVGTYQETQYF

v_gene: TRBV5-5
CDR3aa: CASRPGQGAKGIYGYTF

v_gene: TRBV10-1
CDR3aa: CASGPGTGELFF

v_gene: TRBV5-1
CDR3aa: CASTGTGGEQETQYF

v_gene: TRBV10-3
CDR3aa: CAITSPTDTQYF

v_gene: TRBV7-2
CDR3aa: CASSLGRGLTYNEQFF

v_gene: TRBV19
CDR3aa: CASSLLSGGDSPLHF

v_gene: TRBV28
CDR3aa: CASSQTGENSPLHF

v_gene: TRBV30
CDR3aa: CAWSAGTGAYEQYF

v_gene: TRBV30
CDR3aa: CAWSSDRVNYEQYF

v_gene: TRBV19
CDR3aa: CASSIGGQPISGYTF

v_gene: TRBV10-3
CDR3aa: CAISESEEGHPYEQYF

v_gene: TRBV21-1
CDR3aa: CASSKGRGVYGYTF

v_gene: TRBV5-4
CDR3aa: CASSPSGTSGGRETQYF

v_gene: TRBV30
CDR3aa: CACILPIGYGYTF

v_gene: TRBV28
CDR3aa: CASSLGLGSTDTQYF

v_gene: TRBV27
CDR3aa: CASRLQGWTEAFF

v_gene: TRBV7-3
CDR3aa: CASSSQRGPTDTQYF

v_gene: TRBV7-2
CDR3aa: CASSLGTPDEQYF

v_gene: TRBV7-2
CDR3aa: CASSLRVGGYTF

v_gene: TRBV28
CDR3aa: CASSARTGGVRNSPLHF

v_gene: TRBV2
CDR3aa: CASNIGQVNTEAFF

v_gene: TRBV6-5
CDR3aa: CASKIITGELFF

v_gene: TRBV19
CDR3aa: CASSIGQGPSSSYEQYF

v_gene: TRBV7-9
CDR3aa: CASGRDSYEQYF

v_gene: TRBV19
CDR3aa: CASSTIGTGIYNEQFF

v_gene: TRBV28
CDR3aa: CASRSGQNTGELFF

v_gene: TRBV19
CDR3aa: CASRAREKLFF

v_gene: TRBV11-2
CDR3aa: CASSTGTSGTQETQYF

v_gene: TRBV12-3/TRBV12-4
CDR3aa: CASSFQGGGELFF

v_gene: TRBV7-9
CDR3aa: CASSPSGGPSYEQYF

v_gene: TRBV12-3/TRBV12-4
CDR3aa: CASSAGSRDGYTF

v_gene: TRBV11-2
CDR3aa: CASSRDMEYEQYF

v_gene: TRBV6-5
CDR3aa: CASSPGTGFVYGYTF

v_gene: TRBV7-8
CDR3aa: CASSLARGPNEKLFF

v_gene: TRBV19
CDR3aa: CASSQRSNQPQHF